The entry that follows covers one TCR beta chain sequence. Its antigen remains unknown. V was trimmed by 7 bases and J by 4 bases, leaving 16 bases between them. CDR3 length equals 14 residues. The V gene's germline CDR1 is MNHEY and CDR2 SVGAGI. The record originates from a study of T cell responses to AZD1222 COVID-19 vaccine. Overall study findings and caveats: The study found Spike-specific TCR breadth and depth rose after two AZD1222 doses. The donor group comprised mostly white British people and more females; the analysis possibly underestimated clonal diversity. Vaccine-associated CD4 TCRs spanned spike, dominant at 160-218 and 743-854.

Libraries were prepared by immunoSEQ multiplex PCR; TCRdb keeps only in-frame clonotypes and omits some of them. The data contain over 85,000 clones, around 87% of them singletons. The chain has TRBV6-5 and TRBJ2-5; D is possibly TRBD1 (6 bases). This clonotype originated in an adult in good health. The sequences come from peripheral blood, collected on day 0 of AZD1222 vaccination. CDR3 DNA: TGTGCCAGCACCTATCGTAGGGGGACAGAGACCCAGTACTTC. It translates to CASTYRRGTETQYF.